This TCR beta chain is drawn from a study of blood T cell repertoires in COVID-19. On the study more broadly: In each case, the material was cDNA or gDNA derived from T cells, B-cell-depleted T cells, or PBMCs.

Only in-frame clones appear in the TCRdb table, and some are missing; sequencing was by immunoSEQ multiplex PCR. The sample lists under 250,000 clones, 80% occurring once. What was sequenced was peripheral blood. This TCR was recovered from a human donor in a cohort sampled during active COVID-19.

This CDR3 is CASSQEVRDSPLHF. In DNA, the CDR3 is TGTGCCAGCAGCCAAGAAGTCCGAGATTCACCCCTCCACTTT. This chain joins TRBV4-2 and TRBJ1-6, with D uncertain. This CDR3 has 14 residues. V was clipped by 0 bases and J by 8 bases, with 8 bases between them. Germline CDR1 reads LGHNA; CDR2 reads YNFKEQ.